Following are 24 T cell receptor beta chains from one sample sequenced in a study of blood T cell repertoires in COVID-19. The table came from immunoSEQ multiplex PCR; TCRdb's copy has only in-frame clones and leaves some out. The sample consists of 55,000 to 80,000 clones, more than 75% of them appearing once. The sequenced sample consisted of peripheral blood. These TCRs come from an older woman with acute or convalescent COVID-19.

The chain links TRBV7-2 to TRBJ2-5; TRBD2 matches 9 bases. Per the germline V gene, CDR1 is SGHTA and CDR2 is FQGNSA. The CDR3 extends over 17 amino acids. V lost 5 bases, J lost 4 bases, and 14 bases stayed unmatched. The CDR3 DNA reads TGTGCCAGCAGCACCAACCTAGGAGCGGGAGGAGGAGAGACCCAGTACTTC. This codes for CASSTNLGAGGGETQYF.

CDR3 bases: TGTGCCAGCAGCTTGGTACAGGACGGCCAAGAGACCCAGTACTTC. Amino acids: CASSLVQDGQETQYF. This chain links TRBV5-6 with TRBJ2-5, with D tentatively TRBD1 (5 bases). This CDR3 has 15 residues. The germline V and J ends were trimmed by 0 bases and 1 base, with 10 bases remaining between them. Germline values: CDR1 SGHDT, CDR2 YYEEEE.

This clone was seen only a few times. J is TRBJ2-5 and V is TRBV14; possible D gene TRBD2, 6 bases. The V gene's germline CDR1 is SGHDN and CDR2 FVKESK. This CDR3 is 15 amino acids long. With 4 bases removed from V and 0 bases from J, the gap between germline ends came to 12 bases. CDR3 DNA sequence: TGTGCCAGCAGCCGGATGGGACTGTACCAAGAGACCCAGTACTTC. The encoded protein is CASSRMGLYQETQYF.

The chain is built from TRBV5-6 and TRBJ1-2; D gene ambiguous. In germline, CDR1 is SGHDT, CDR2 YYEEEE. The CDR3 has 11 amino acids. Trimming took off 3 bases at V and 5 bases at J, with 5 bases between the two ends. CDR3 bases: TGTGCCAGCAGCTCCCTTTATGGCTACACCTTC. Translation gives CASSSLYGYTF. The variable domain in full, with the rest retrieved from reference TRBV5-6 and TRBJ1-2, is DAGVTQSPTHLIKTRGQQVTLRCSPKSGHDTVSWYQQALGQGPQFIFQYYEEEERQRGNFPDRFSGHQFPNYSSELNVNALLLGDSALYLCASSSLYGYTFGSGTRLTVV.

This clone was counted once. The gene calls are TRBV28 and TRBJ1-2; D is ambiguous. This CDR3 is 14 amino acids long. Looked up from germline, CDR1 is MDHEN and CDR2 is SYDVKM. Trimming took 7 bases from V and 0 from J, leaving 12 bases between them. This CDR3 reads CASISGSTNYGYTF. The CDR3 DNA reads as TGTGCCAGCATCTCGGGGTCTACTAACTATGGCTACACCTTC.

The rearrangement uses TRBV11-2 and TRBJ2-1, with a tentative D call TRBD2 (6 bases). The CDR3 runs to 15 residues. The germline V gene encodes CDR1 SGHAT and CDR2 FQNNGV. The V end was cut by 5 bases, the J end by 2 bases, with 13 bases between. CDR3: CASSPEASAYNEQFF. The CDR3 bases are TGTGCCAGCAGCCCAGAGGCTAGCGCCTACAATGAGCAGTTCTTC.

This clone showed up just once. The chain is built from TRBV7-2 and TRBJ2-1, with 7 bases fitting TRBD2. Germline V gene lookup returns CDR1 SGHTA and CDR2 FQGNSA. The CDR3 is 16 amino acids. Trimming removed 5 bases from V and 7 bases from J; junction bases left unmatched: 14. As DNA, the CDR3 is TGTGCCAGCAGCCCCTCCCCGACCGGGAGGTGGAATGAGCAGTTCTTC. This translates into CASSPSPTGRWNEQFF.

V gene TRBV9 combines with J gene TRBJ2-4; possible D gene TRBD1, 6 bases. The CDR3 extends over 13 amino acids. V lost 1 base and J lost 8, with 10 bases in between. Germline V CDR1 and CDR2: SGDLS, YYNGEE. This CDR3 reads CASSVQGWDIQYF. CDR3 DNA sequence: TGTGCCAGCAGCGTACAGGGGTGGGACATTCAGTACTTC.

This chain links TRBV7-9 with TRBJ1-1; possible D gene TRBD1, 6 bases. Germline CDR1 reads SEHNR; CDR2 reads FQNEAQ (reference sequence). The CDR3 is 12 residues long. Trimming pared 5 bases from V and 7 bases from J, leaving 11 bases between. CDR3 nucleotide sequence: TGTGCCAGCAGCCCGGGGGGCAGTGAAGCTTTCTTT. Amino acid sequence: CASSPGGSEAFF.

This sequence joins TRBV28 and TRBJ1-2, with 10 bases matching TRBD1. Germline CDR1 reads MDHEN; CDR2 reads SYDVKM. J gave up 8 bases and V 3 bases, and 6 bases lay outside the gene matches. The CDR3 contains 14 residues. The CDR3 loop is CASSFGQGDRGYTF. CDR3 nucleotide sequence: TGTGCCAGCAGTTTTGGACAGGGGGATCGAGGCTACACCTTC.

CDR3 DNA: TGTGCCAGTAGTGTTGACAGGGGGCGAAATCAGCCCCAGCATTTT. Its protein is CASSVDRGRNQPQHF. The rearrangement links TRBV19 to TRBJ1-5; 10 bases fit TRBD1. There are 15 residues in the CDR3. Germline trimming cut 5 bases from V and 4 bases from J; bases unmatched to any gene: 5. Germline CDR1 is LNHDA and CDR2 is SQIVND (reference sequence).

V and J are TRBV7-2 and TRBJ1-2; D perhaps matches TRBD1 (6 bases). Deletions cut 5 bases from V and 5 bases from J, with 15 bases between. Germline V gives CDR1 SGHTA, CDR2 FQGNSA. CDR3 length: 14 amino acids. The CDR3 spells CASSPSRDIYGYTF. For the CDR3, the DNA is TGTGCCAGCAGCCCGTCCCGGGACATTTATGGCTACACCTTC.

V and J are TRBV19 and TRBJ1-5; 8 positions agree with TRBD1. The CDR3 is 14 amino acids. The germline V gene encodes CDR1 LNHDA and CDR2 SQIVND (reference sequence). Germline trimming cut 4 bases from V and 7 bases from J; bases unmatched to any gene: 6. CDR3 loop: CASSTGQGWQPQHF. CDR3 DNA: TGTGCCAGTAGTACTGGACAGGGATGGCAGCCCCAGCATTTT. The whole variable domain, remainder taken from reference TRBV19 and TRBJ1-5, is DGGITQSPKYLFRKEGQNVTLSCEQNLNHDAMYWYRQDPGQGLRLIYYSQIVNDFQKGDIAEGYSVSREKKESFPLTVTSAQKNPTAFYLCASSTGQGWQPQHFGDGTRLSIL.

The CDR3 loop is CASSESGRETQYF. The CDR3 region has the DNA TGTGCCAGCAGTGAATCCGGGAGGGAGACCCAGTACTTC. The gene calls are TRBV25-1 and TRBJ2-5; 7 bases are a match to TRBD2. With V trimmed by 1 base and J by 5 bases, 1 base remained unmatched. This CDR3 contains 13 residues. Germline V gene lookup returns CDR1 MGHDK and CDR2 SYGVNS.

The rearrangement links TRBV5-4 to TRBJ1-1; TRBD1 is a possible D gene (5 bases). The V end was cut by 4 bases, the J end by 5 bases, with 21 bases between. Germline-derived CDR1 and CDR2 are SGHNT and YYREEE (reference sequence). The CDR3 totals 16 residues. This CDR3 is CASSRDGRGRETEAFF. The CDR3 DNA reads TGTGCCAGCAGCCGTGACGGGCGGGGGAGGGAAACTGAAGCTTTCTTT.

The chain has TRBV2 and TRBJ2-3, with D possibly being TRBD2 (6 bases). This CDR3 spans 13 amino acids. The germline V and J ends were trimmed by 7 bases and 5 bases, with 13 bases remaining between them. Germline V gene lookup returns CDR1 SNHLY and CDR2 FYNNEI. The CDR3 loop is CASTITGGDTQYF. As DNA, the CDR3 is TGTGCCAGCACCATCACCGGGGGAGATACGCAGTATTTT.

The rearrangement joins TRBV6-1 to TRBJ2-1; the match to TRBD1 covers 9 bases. Germline-derived CDR1 and CDR2 are MNHNS and SASEGT. The length of the CDR3 is 17 residues. V trimming: 1 base; J trimming: 0 bases; junction bases outside the gene matches: 4. This chain's CDR3 is CASSEGQGGISYNEQFF. The CDR3 coding sequence is TGTGCCAGCAGTGAAGGACAGGGGGGGATCTCCTACAATGAGCAGTTCTTC.

This sequence joins TRBV4-2 and TRBJ2-1; 8 nucleotides agree with TRBD2. The germline V gene has CDR1 LGHNA and CDR2 YNFKEQ. This CDR3 has 16 residues. V shed 4 bases, J shed 8 bases, and the junction held 13 bases outside the gene matches. The CDR3 DNA is TGTGCCAGCAGCCGAGTCGGTACGGGAGGGCACGATGAGCAGTTCTTC. Amino acids: CASSRVGTGGHDEQFF.

The CDR3 loop reads CASSLVPTGEGTEAFF. In DNA form, the CDR3 reads TGTGCCAGCAGCTTAGTCCCGACAGGGGAGGGGACTGAAGCTTTCTTT. The rearrangement links TRBV7-9 to TRBJ1-1; 8 bases fit TRBD1. CDR1 SEHNR and CDR2 FQNEAQ come from the germline V gene (reference sequence). CDR3 length equals 16 residues. Unmatched junction bases numbered 9, after V lost 1 base and J lost 5 bases.

The chain employs TRBV19 and TRBJ1-5, with 9 bases that match TRBD1. The V segment lost 4 bases and the J segment 1 base; nucleotides outside the gene matches: 11. CDR1 and CDR2 from the germline V gene are LNHDA and SQIVND (reference sequence). The CDR3 sequence is 18 residues long. The CDR3 DNA sequence: TGTGCCAGTAGTAGAGGGACAGGGAGGGTAGGGAGCAATCAGCCCCAGCATTTT. Protein product: CASSRGTGRVGSNQPQHF.

This chain joins TRBV19 and TRBJ1-2; possibly TRBD1 for D (6 bases). Germline CDR1 and CDR2: LNHDA and SQIVND (reference sequence). V shed 3 bases and J shed 6 bases, with 14 bases lying between them. The CDR3 extends over 14 amino acids. Here the CDR3 DNA reads TGTGCCAGTAGTATTGGAGCCAGGGGCCATGGCTACACCTTC. It yields the protein CASSIGARGHGYTF.

The chain employs TRBV7-2 and TRBJ1-2; no clear D. Germline CDR1 is SGHTA and CDR2 is FQGNSA. This CDR3 region has 15 residues. V lost 0 bases, J lost 4 bases, and 12 bases lay in between. CDR3 in amino acids: CASSLAPQALYGYTF. The CDR3 DNA follows: TGTGCCAGCAGCTTAGCTCCGCAAGCCCTCTATGGCTACACCTTC. The variable domain in full, completed from reference TRBV7-2 and TRBJ1-2, reads GAGVSQSPSNKVTEKGKDVELRCDPISGHTALYWYRQSLGQGLEFLIYFQGNSAPDKSGLPSDRFSAERTGGSVSTLTIQRTQQEDSAVYLCASSLAPQALYGYTFGSGTRLTVV.

This clone occurred a few times. The CDR3 spells CASSLGNRDSFSGNTIYF. In DNA form, the CDR3 reads TGCGCCAGCAGCTTGGGTAACCGGGACAGCTTCTCTGGAAACACCATATATTTT. The rearrangement links TRBV5-1 to TRBJ1-3; 7 positions match TRBD1. CDR3 length: 18 amino acids. Per germline, CDR1 SGHRS and CDR2 YFSETQ. V trimming: 0 bases; J trimming: 0 bases; junction bases outside the gene matches: 9.

This chain connects TRBV11-2 to TRBJ1-6, with 8 nucleotides matching TRBD1. This CDR3 contains 14 residues. Germline CDR1 SGHAT, CDR2 FQNNGV. V gave up 4 bases and J gave up 7 bases; unmatched junction bases: 3. The CDR3 DNA reads TGTGCCAGCAGCTCCGGACAGGGCAATTCACCCCTCCACTTT. Translating it yields CASSSGQGNSPLHF. Full variable domain (missing parts from reference TRBV11-2 and TRBJ1-6): EAGVAQSPRYKIIEKRQSVAFWCNPISGHATLYWYQQILGQGPKLLIQFQNNGVVDDSQLPKDRFSAERLKGVDSTLKIQPAKLEDSAVYLCASSSGQGNSPLHFGNGTRLTVT.